One and the same sample provided the 24 T cell receptor beta chains below, sequenced in a study of T cell responses to AZD1222 COVID-19 vaccine. Assay: immunoSEQ multiplex PCR; the TCRdb copy retains only in-frame clones and omits some. The table records just under 55,000 clones, around 92% of them present only once. The sample in question was peripheral blood, obtained on day 0 of AZD1222 vaccination. The receptor set was obtained from an adult in good health.

The genes are TRBV12-3 or TRBV12-4 and TRBJ2-1, with D maybe TRBD2 (6 bases). V lost 1 base and J lost 14, with 15 bases in between. The CDR3 spans 13 residues. CDR3 nucleotide sequence: TGTGCCAGCAGTTTAGGGTCTGGGACTCTGAAGTTCTTC. Encoded protein: CASSLGSGTLKFF.

This sequence joins TRBV18 and TRBJ1-1; 8 bases line up with TRBD1. V lost 6 bases to trimming and J lost 2 bases; unmatched junction nucleotides: 5. Germline V lookup: CDR1 KGHSH, CDR2 LQKENI. The CDR3 covers 14 residues. CDR3 sequence: CASSPDRANTEAFF. The CDR3 DNA sequence: TGTGCCAGCTCCCCGGACAGGGCCAACACTGAAGCTTTCTTT.

This chain connects TRBV19 to TRBJ2-2; 8 nucleotides match TRBD2. V shed 4 bases, J shed 7 bases, and the junction held 2 bases outside the gene matches. From germline, CDR1 is LNHDA and CDR2 SQIVND (reference sequence). This CDR3 has 13 amino acids. The CDR3 DNA sequence: TGTGCCAGTAGTAGACTAGCGCTCGGGGAGCTGTTTTTT. Its protein product is CASSRLALGELFF. The full variable domain, completed using reference TRBV19 and TRBJ2-2, is DGGITQSPKYLFRKEGQNVTLSCEQNLNHDAMYWYRQDPGQGLRLIYYSQIVNDFQKGDIAEGYSVSREKKESFPLTVTSAQKNPTAFYLCASSRLALGELFFGEGSRLTVL.

The chain recombines TRBV19 with TRBJ2-5, with 10 bases matching TRBD1. The CDR3 loop spans 15 amino acids. V was clipped by 3 bases and J by 5 bases; unmatched bases: 6. Germline assignment: CDR1 LNHDA and CDR2 SQIVND (reference sequence). The CDR3 nucleotides are TGTGCCAGTAGTATGGGGGACAGGGGAGGTGAGACCCAGTACTTC. Translating it yields CASSMGDRGGETQYF.

The V call is TRBV6-5, the J call TRBJ1-6; no reliable D call. Trimming removed 11 bases from V and 3 bases from J, with 8 bases in between. CDR1 and CDR2 from the germline V gene are MNHEY and SVGAGI. The CDR3 covers 12 residues. This CDR3 is CAATDYNSPLHF. The CDR3 DNA follows: TGTGCCGCCACAGACTATAATTCACCCCTCCACTTT.

This rearrangement joins TRBV7-3 to TRBJ1-1; D remains ambiguous. V gave up 0 bases and J gave up 3 bases, with 5 bases separating them. Looked up from germline, CDR1 is SGHTA and CDR2 is FQGTGA. The CDR3 has 13 residues. The CDR3 DNA reads TGTGCCAGCAGCTTAACGTTCTACACTGAAGCTTTCTTT. It codes for CASSLTFYTEAFF.

V usage is TRBV9 and J usage is TRBJ1-2; TRBD1 matches 8 bases. CDR1 is SGDLS and CDR2 is YYNGEE in the germline V gene. With 4 bases clipped from V and 4 bases from J, the junction kept 12 bases outside the gene matches. CDR3 length equals 16 residues. This CDR3 is CASSSQSGGAGYGYTF. The CDR3 DNA sequence: TGTGCCAGCAGCAGCCAATCAGGGGGCGCGGGCTATGGCTACACCTTC. The full variable domain, rest sourced from reference TRBV9 and TRBJ1-2, is DSGVTQTPKHLITATGQRVTLRCSPRSGDLSVYWYQQSLDQGLQFLIQYYNGEERAKGNILERFSAQQFPDLHSELNLSSLELGDSALYFCASSSQSGGAGYGYTFGSGTRLTVV.

V and J are TRBV6-5 and TRBJ1-1, with a weak D call TRBD1 (5 bases). The length of the CDR3 is 14 residues. V lost 0 bases and J lost 7, with 12 bases in between. Germline CDR1 reads MNHEY; CDR2 reads SVGAGI. The CDR3 bases are TGTGCCAGCAGTTACTCGACCTGGGGGAGTGAAGCTTTCTTT. Translating it yields CASSYSTWGSEAFF.

The V and J genes are TRBV5-1 and TRBJ2-7, with 10 bases matching TRBD1. There are 15 residues in the CDR3. The germline CDR1 and CDR2 sequences are SGHRS and YFSETQ. Trimming cost V 4 bases and J 2 bases; bases outside gene matches: 6. The DNA of the CDR3 is TGCGCCAGCAGCAAGGCCGGGACAGGGGCCTACGAGCAGTACTTC. This gives the protein CASSKAGTGAYEQYF. The full variable domain, its missing parts supplied by reference TRBV5-1 and TRBJ2-7, is KAGVTQTPRYLIKTRGQQVTLSCSPISGHRSVSWYQQTPGQGLQFLFEYFSETQRNKGNFPGRFSGRQFSNSRSEMNVSTLELGDSALYLCASSKAGTGAYEQYFGPGTRLTVT.

The chain has TRBV4-2 and TRBJ2-1; 11 bases are a match to TRBD2. The CDR3 is made up of 18 amino acids. CDR1 and CDR2 from the germline V gene are LGHNA and YNFKEQ. The J segment lost 8 bases and the V segment lost 0 bases, leaving 12 bases of the junction unmatched. In DNA form, the CDR3 reads TGTGCCAGCAGCCAAGATGGCGGGGGTAGCGGGAGGGAGGATGAGCAGTTCTTC. Protein sequence: CASSQDGGGSGREDEQFF.

This chain uses TRBV27 with TRBJ1-2; D gene ambiguous. Trimming removed 2 bases from V and 1 base from J, with 11 bases in between. Germline V gene data show CDR1 as MNHEY and CDR2 as SMNVEV (reference sequence). The CDR3 sequence is 15 residues long. The DNA for the CDR3 is TGTGCCAGCAGTTTAAGAGGTCCGTATAACTATGGCTACACCTTC. Translating it yields CASSLRGPYNYGYTF.

The chain couples TRBV10-3 to TRBJ2-5; D is ambiguous. This CDR3 spans 13 amino acids. Trimming removed 4 bases from V and 0 bases from J, with 6 bases in between. Germline lookup yields CDR1 ENHRY and CDR2 SYGVKD. The CDR3 DNA reads TGTGCCATCAGTGGGACGGACCAAGAGACCCAGTACTTC. This gives the protein CAISGTDQETQYF.

The chain recombines TRBV9 with TRBJ2-7, with D possibly called TRBD1 or TRBD2 (5 bases each). The CDR3 extends over 16 amino acids. V dropped 0 bases and J dropped 2 bases, with 15 bases sitting between them. Germline V gives CDR1 SGDLS, CDR2 YYNGEE. CDR3 nucleotides: TGTGCCAGCAGCGTAGGTGGGGCTAGCCGTACCTACGAGCAGTACTTC. Its protein product is CASSVGGASRTYEQYF.

The chain has TRBV5-1 and TRBJ2-1; TRBD2 matches at 9 bases. The junction had 6 bases not matched to a gene; V was cut back by 3 bases and J by 8 bases. CDR3 length equals 14 residues. Germline V gene data show CDR1 as SGHRS and CDR2 as YFSETQ. The CDR3 coding sequence is TGCGCCAGCAGCTATAGCGGGAGCTCCGATGAGCAGTTCTTC. Translated, it gives CASSYSGSSDEQFF.

The table lists this clone with a count of one. V gene TRBV6-6 combines with J gene TRBJ2-1, with a possible D match to TRBD1 (5 bases). Trimming cost V 6 bases and J 12 bases, with 18 bases left between them. The CDR3 totals 13 residues. Germline assignment: CDR1 MNHNY and CDR2 SVGAGI (reference sequence). The CDR3 DNA reads as TGTGCCAGCAGAGGGGCCTCAGGGTCTTCGCAGTTCTTC. It translates to CASRGASGSSQFF.

This chain's CDR3 is CASSSQGRSSYEQYF. CDR3 bases: TGCGCCAGCAGCTCACAGGGGCGAAGCTCCTACGAGCAGTACTTC. This rearrangement joins TRBV5-1 to TRBJ2-7; 7 nucleotides align to TRBD1. This CDR3 has 15 residues. Germline V gives CDR1 SGHRS, CDR2 YFSETQ. Germline trimming cut 3 bases from V and 0 bases from J; bases unmatched to any gene: 6.

A single count supports this clone. V is TRBV4-2 and J is TRBJ1-4, with a tentative D call TRBD1 (5 bases). The CDR3 is made up of 16 amino acids. CDR1 and CDR2 from the germline V gene are LGHNA and YNFKEQ. Trimming took off 1 base at V and 14 bases at J, with 23 bases between the two ends. The CDR3 DNA is TGTGCCAGCAGCCAAGTGGCAGGGACCGACACCCGGTACCTGTTTTTT. Its translation is CASSQVAGTDTRYLFF.

The chain links TRBV18 to TRBJ2-5; no clear D. The V and J ends lost 5 bases and 0 bases respectively, with 4 bases between them. This CDR3 comprises 12 residues. CDR1 is KGHSH and CDR2 is LQKENI in the germline V gene. CDR3 coding DNA: TGTGCCAGCTCAACAAACCAAGAGACCCAGTACTTC. It translates to CASSTNQETQYF.

The chain couples TRBV6-5 to TRBJ1-2, with 10 nucleotides matching TRBD1. The junction had 11 bases not matched to a gene; V was cut back by 5 bases and J by 8 bases. The germline gives CDR1 MNHEY, CDR2 SVGAGI. The CDR3 is made up of 15 amino acids. The CDR3: CASSNTGTGARGYTF. Written as DNA, the CDR3 is TGTGCCAGCAGTAACACCGGGACAGGGGCGCGCGGCTACACCTTC.

The V gene is TRBV28, the J gene TRBJ1-6, with 7 nucleotides matching TRBD1. J was trimmed by 8 bases and V by 2 bases; bases with no gene match: 3. The CDR3 has 14 amino acids. Per the germline V gene, CDR1 is MDHEN and CDR2 is SYDVKM. The CDR3 is CASSLNRGHSPLHF. The CDR3 DNA is TGTGCCAGCAGTTTAAACAGGGGCCATTCACCCCTCCACTTT.

The table lists this clone with a few counts. The gene calls are TRBV3-1 (or the pseudogene TRBV3-2) and TRBJ1-1; 8 nucleotides line up with TRBD1. The CDR3 is 15 amino acids. Germline CDR1 and CDR2: LGHDT and YNNKEL (reference sequence). After removal of 4 bases from V and 3 bases from J, the junction contained 7 bases not matched to a gene. CDR3 nucleotides: TGTGCCAGCAGCCCGTCGGACAGGGTGTACACTGAAGCTTTCTTT. Its translation is CASSPSDRVYTEAFF.

This clone has only one observation. The chain recombines TRBV30 with TRBJ2-7, with unresolved D. Trimming left V 2 bases short and J 4 bases short, with 9 bases between. Germline values: CDR1 GTSNPN, CDR2 SVGIG (reference sequence). The CDR3 spans 12 residues. CDR3 nucleotide sequence: TGTGCCTGGAGTAGGGCTGATTACGAGCAGTACTTC. It is translated as CAWSRADYEQYF.

This clone was counted once. This chain connects TRBV7-2 to TRBJ2-7; D remains unclear. Germline loops: CDR1 SGHTA, CDR2 FQGNSA. The CDR3 extends over 14 amino acids. V lost 1 base to trimming and J lost 0 bases, with 7 bases between them. The CDR3, as DNA: TGTGCCAGCAGCTTAGACCGTTTCTCCTACGAGCAGTACTTC. It codes for CASSLDRFSYEQYF.

CDR3 loop: CASRAGGATDTQYF. The DNA of the CDR3 is TGTGCCAGCAGAGCAGGGGGCGCGACAGATACGCAGTATTTT. This chain links TRBV28 with TRBJ2-3; 8 positions match TRBD1. The CDR3 has 14 amino acids. Per the germline V gene, CDR1 is MDHEN and CDR2 is SYDVKM. Losses at the gene ends were 6 bases for V and 3 bases for J; bases not matched to a gene: 5.